This passage covers 26 T cell receptor beta chains from one sample sequenced in a study of blood T cell repertoires in COVID-19. Sequencing was performed with immunoSEQ multiplex PCR; in TCRdb, only in-frame clones are kept and a portion is missing. The table lists 250,000 or so clones, approximately 88% of them singletons. The specimen sequenced was PBMCs or T cells enriched from blood (not recorded which). The receptors were gathered from a woman in her thirties or forties who had been exposed to COVID-19.

The chain links TRBV6-6 to TRBJ2-1; D possibly corresponds to TRBD1 (5 bases). The CDR3 is 13 amino acids. V shed 4 bases and J shed 10 bases, with 14 bases lying between them. Germline V gene data show CDR1 as MNHNY and CDR2 as SVGAGI (reference sequence). Here the CDR3 DNA reads TGTGCCAGCAGTTCGCAGGGCTTTTGGGAGCAGTTCTTC. Its translation: CASSSQGFWEQFF.

The V and J genes are TRBV11-3 and TRBJ2-3, with TRBD2 matching 10 bases. This CDR3 spans 16 amino acids. Germline CDR1 and CDR2: SGHNT and YENEEA. The J segment lost 1 base and the V segment lost 0 bases, leaving 1 base of the junction unmatched. CDR3 nucleotide sequence: TGTGCCAGCAGCTTAGAAACTAGCGGGGGCACAGATACGCAGTATTTT. Translating it yields CASSLETSGGTDTQYF.

This sequence joins TRBV5-1 and TRBJ1-2; D is undetermined. CDR1 is SGHRS, CDR2 YFSETQ, per germline. Trimming took off 4 bases at V and 3 bases at J, with 10 bases between the two ends. The CDR3 consists of 13 residues. The CDR3 spells CASSVDYYYGYTF. The CDR3 nucleotides are TGCGCCAGCAGCGTAGATTATTACTATGGCTACACCTTC.

The rearrangement links TRBV2 to TRBJ1-5; D possibly corresponds to TRBD1 (5 bases). The V end was cut by 6 bases, the J end by 6 bases, with 12 bases between. The CDR3 loop spans 13 amino acids. Germline-derived CDR1 and CDR2 are SNHLY and FYNNEI. This CDR3 reads CASRAGQLQPQHF. CDR3 nucleotides: TGTGCCAGCAGGGCGGGGCAGCTTCAGCCCCAGCATTTT. Complete variable domain (other parts from reference TRBV2 and TRBJ1-5): EPEVTQTPSHQVTQMGQEVILRCVPISNHLYFYWYRQILGQKVEFLVSFYNNEISEKSEIFDDQFSVERPDGSNFTLKIRSTKLEDSAMYFCASRAGQLQPQHFGDGTRLSIL.

This chain links TRBV4-2 with TRBJ1-5; D unclear. The CDR3 covers 17 residues. CDR1 LGHNA and CDR2 YNFKEQ come from the germline V gene. The V and J ends lost 0 bases and 3 bases respectively, with 15 bases between them. The CDR3 spells CASSQEEQLSYNQPQHF. The CDR3, as DNA: TGTGCCAGCAGCCAAGAAGAACAGCTCTCTTACAATCAGCCCCAGCATTTT.

This chain joins TRBV19 and TRBJ1-5, with D perhaps matching TRBD1 (6 bases). In germline, CDR1 is LNHDA, CDR2 SQIVND (reference sequence). This CDR3 contains 14 residues. Between the trimmed V and J ends, which lost 8 bases and 2 bases, there was a span of 13 bases. The CDR3 loop is CASAGQIGNQPQHF. DNA of the CDR3: TGTGCCAGTGCCGGACAGATAGGCAATCAGCCCCAGCATTTT.

This chain connects TRBV7-9 to TRBJ2-1; 7 bases align to TRBD1. CDR1 SEHNR and CDR2 FQNEAQ come from the germline V gene (reference sequence). Trimming took 2 bases from V and 8 from J; bases not matched to a gene: 6. This CDR3 spans 14 amino acids. CDR3 DNA: TGTGCCAGCAGCTTATTCGACAGGGTCGATGAGCAGTTCTTC. This translates into CASSLFDRVDEQFF.

This clone has just one count. The V gene is TRBV28, the J gene TRBJ1-1, with TRBD1 matching 9 bases. CDR1 MDHEN and CDR2 SYDVKM come from the germline V gene. The CDR3 consists of 15 residues. The junction had 17 bases not matched to a gene; V was cut back by 7 bases and J by 11 bases. CDR3 nucleotides: TGTGCCAGCACCTCGCCGGGACAGGGTACTGTTTGGGCTTTCTTT. Protein: CASTSPGQGTVWAFF.

V usage is TRBV5-1 and J usage is TRBJ2-5, with TRBD1 matching 10 bases. The CDR3 length is 16 residues. Trimming cost V 0 bases and J 5 bases; bases outside gene matches: 7. Germline lookup yields CDR1 SGHRS and CDR2 YFSETQ. CDR3 region: CASSLDGTGVGETQYF. The CDR3 nucleotides read TGCGCCAGCAGCTTGGACGGGACAGGGGTCGGGGAGACCCAGTACTTC.

The chain is built from TRBV6-5 and TRBJ2-1, with a weak D call TRBD2 (6 bases). This CDR3 is 16 amino acids long. Trimming took 3 bases from V and 0 from J, leaving 12 bases between them. CDR1 and CDR2 (germline): MNHEY, SVGAGI. CDR3: CASSYRSGNSYNEQFF. CDR3 DNA sequence: TGTGCCAGCAGTTATCGTAGCGGAAACTCCTACAATGAGCAGTTCTTC.

In its sample, this clone was seen once. The rearrangement joins TRBV5-1 to TRBJ2-1, with 11 bases identical to TRBD2. The CDR3 is 15 residues long. Trimming took 7 bases from V and 4 from J; bases not matched to a gene: 7. CDR1 is SGHRS and CDR2 is YFSETQ in the germline V gene. The CDR3 DNA is TGCGCCAGCTCCCAGACTAGCGGGGAATACAATGAGCAGTTCTTC. Translating it yields CASSQTSGEYNEQFF.

This chain joins TRBV19 and TRBJ2-5; 7 bases are a match to TRBD2. V lost 3 bases, J lost 4 bases, and 5 bases stayed unmatched. This CDR3 is 14 amino acids long. Germline loops: CDR1 LNHDA, CDR2 SQIVND (reference sequence). The CDR3 DNA sequence: TGTGCCAGTAGTATCAGCAGGACTAGAGAGACCCAGTACTTC. This gives the protein CASSISRTRETQYF.

The chain links TRBV6-5 to TRBJ1-3; TRBD1 matches 8 bases. Germline CDR1 MNHEY, CDR2 SVGAGI. Unmatched junction bases numbered 4, after V lost 6 bases and J lost 0 bases. This CDR3 has 15 amino acids. Here the CDR3 reads CASSGQGISGNTIYF. DNA of the CDR3: TGTGCCAGCAGCGGACAGGGAATCTCTGGAAACACCATATATTTT.

The rearrangement joins TRBV7-2 to TRBJ2-5; 8 bases map to TRBD1. This CDR3 spans 17 amino acids. Germline V gene lookup returns CDR1 SGHTA and CDR2 FQGNSA. V lost 4 bases to trimming and J lost 4 bases; unmatched junction nucleotides: 14. The CDR3 spells CASSSPPGGGWGETQYF. In nucleotides, the CDR3 is TGTGCCAGCAGCTCTCCCCCAGGGGGCGGGTGGGGAGAGACCCAGTACTTC.

The V gene is TRBV21-1, the J gene TRBJ2-1; the D call in the table, TRBD1, was not verified against the DNA. TRBV21-1 is annotated as a pseudogene. The CDR3 has 16 residues. The CDR3 bases are TGTGCCAGCAGCAGCCTCGACAGGCCCTCCTACAATGAGCAGTTCTTC. This codes for CASSSLDRPSYNEQFF.

The CDR3 spells CATTADLGRPSAGYTF. The CDR3 nucleotides read TGTGCTACAACGGCCGACCTAGGGAGGCCCTCTGCGGGCTACACCTTC. The V and J genes are TRBV11-2 and TRBJ1-2; D ambiguous. The CDR3 contains 16 residues. Per the germline V gene, CDR1 is SGHAT and CDR2 is FQNNGV.

The V call is TRBV2, the J call TRBJ1-4; D is undetermined. The ends were cut back, 7 bases at V and 0 bases at J, with 12 bases in the middle. Per germline, CDR1 SNHLY and CDR2 FYNNEI. The CDR3 length is 15 residues. The DNA of the CDR3 is TGTGCCAGCATTCGTCTTATCGCAACTAATGAAAAACTGTTTTTT. Its translation is CASIRLIATNEKLFF.

The V call is TRBV4-1, the J call TRBJ1-5; 9 bases are a match to TRBD1. The CDR3 extends over 16 amino acids. Losses at the gene ends were 3 bases for V and 1 base for J; bases not matched to a gene: 4. Germline V gene lookup returns CDR1 MGHRA and CDR2 YSYEKL. The CDR3 reads CASSHGTGRSNQPQHF. For the CDR3, the DNA is TGCGCCAGCAGCCACGGGACAGGGAGGAGCAATCAGCCCCAGCATTTT.

The chain employs TRBV19 and TRBJ1-6, with 9 bases identical to TRBD1. Germline V gene data show CDR1 as LNHDA and CDR2 as SQIVND (reference sequence). This CDR3 has 13 residues. V trimming: 5 bases; J trimming: 7 bases; junction bases outside the gene matches: 0. The CDR3 coding sequence is TGTGCCAGTAGTGGGACAGGGAATTCACCCCTCCACTTT. It translates to CASSGTGNSPLHF.

CDR3 DNA sequence: TGCGCCAGCAGATCGGGACAGGTAGAGGAAGCTTTCTTT. Its protein is CASRSGQVEEAFF. The chain joins TRBV5-1 to TRBJ1-1; 8 bases line up with TRBD1. V trimming: 5 bases; J trimming: 8 bases; junction bases outside the gene matches: 8. The CDR3 contains 13 residues. Per germline, CDR1 SGHRS and CDR2 YFSETQ.

CDR3 bases: TGTGCCAGCTTTTTTGAGGGTTGGTACTTC. Its translation: CASFFEGWYF. The chain couples TRBV6-5 to TRBJ2-7, with D perhaps matching TRBD2 (5 bases). The CDR3 runs 10 residues. Germline CDR1 is MNHEY and CDR2 is SVGAGI. Trimming cost V 8 bases and J 12 bases, with 14 bases left between them.

The gene calls are TRBV6-5 and TRBJ2-7; a possible D gene is TRBD2 (5 bases). Germline assignment: CDR1 MNHEY and CDR2 SVGAGI. This CDR3 is built from 13 residues. V lost 7 bases and J 4 bases, leaving 14 bases between the germline ends. CDR3 amino acids: CASMSGGQYEQYV. CDR3 coding DNA: TGTGCCAGCATGTCCGGAGGCCAATACGAGCAGTACGTC.

This chain links TRBV3-1 (or the pseudogene TRBV3-2) with TRBJ2-7; perhaps TRBD1 as D (6 bases). The V gene's germline CDR1 is LGHDT and CDR2 YNNKEL (reference sequence). Trimming cost V 4 bases and J 5 bases, with 12 bases left between them. The CDR3 contains 13 residues. CDR3 nucleotide sequence: TGTGCCAGCAGCCGAGCGAAGGGGGACGAGCAGTACTTC. Translation: CASSRAKGDEQYF.

The rearrangement links TRBV6-5 to TRBJ1-1; tentatively, D is TRBD1 (6 bases). Trimming stripped 6 bases from V and 4 bases from J, with 18 bases between. CDR1 is MNHEY and CDR2 is SVGAGI in the germline V gene. The CDR3 sequence is 15 residues long. CDR3 sequence (DNA): TGTGCCAGCAGATCACTGGGTCACAGGGTCACTGAAGCTTTCTTT. Translation gives CASRSLGHRVTEAFF.

The chain couples TRBV5-6 to TRBJ2-5; the D gene is possibly TRBD1 (5 bases). The CDR3 extends over 14 amino acids. Deletions cut 4 bases from V and 5 bases from J, with 15 bases between. Germline CDR1 is SGHDT and CDR2 is YYEEEE. The CDR3 DNA sequence: TGTGCCAGCAGCCCCTGGCAGGGAAGGGAGACCCAGTACTTC. Translation gives CASSPWQGRETQYF.

The genes are TRBV21-1 and TRBJ2-5; no check of the table's D call, TRBD2, against the DNA was made. TRBV21-1 corresponds to a pseudogene. The CDR3 is made up of 13 amino acids. CDR3 sequence reads: CASSIGVGETQYF. The DNA of the CDR3 is TGTGCCAGCAGCATCGGGGTTGGGGAGACCCAGTACTTC.